This T cell receptor beta chain emerged from a study of cytomegalovirus exposure and HLA in healthy donors. The PCR made use of 60 Vbeta and 13 Jbeta primers. Per the original data handling: Among the unique TCR beta chains that a later analysis counted, some 73 million in all, roughly 11 million were shared. Produced via immunoSEQ multiplex PCR; TCRdb's table is partial and in-frame only. V and J calls and clone size are as listed in that table; D and trimming were resolved from the DNA. The data hold 95,000 to 110,000 clones, with around 78% observed a single time. The CDR3 runs to 15 residues. Germline loops: CDR1 SGHDT, CDR2 YYEEEE. The ends lost 5 bases at V and 4 bases at J; junction bases unmatched: 9.

The chain uses TRBV5-6 and TRBJ2-3; 8 nucleotides match TRBD1. The sample was PBMCs. The sequence was collected from a young man in good health and CMV-seronegative. CDR3 loop: CASRGQGRSADTQYF. In DNA form, the CDR3 reads TGTGCCAGCAGAGGACAGGGTAGGTCTGCAGATACGCAGTATTTT.